A selection of T cell receptor beta chains follows, all from one sample in a study of cytomegalovirus exposure and HLA in healthy donors. The table came from immunoSEQ multiplex PCR; TCRdb's copy has only in-frame clones and leaves some out. The sample consists of more than 150,000 clones, roughly 84% of them appearing once. Sequenced material: PBMCs. The receptor source for this set is a woman aged 18 to 35 in good health and CMV-seronegative. CDR3s include the opening cysteine and the closing phenylalanine or tryptophan. Each record gives: CDR3 DNA, CDR3 protein, J gene, D gene, V gene. A D gene is named only where the DNA matches it firmly.

DNA: TGTGCTAGCAGCCATCCGAAGGGGAAACATGTAAACACTGAAGCTTTCTTT
CDR3: CASSHPKGKHVNTEAFF
J: TRBJ1-1
D: .
V: TRBV7-7

DNA: TGTGCCAGCAGCTTGGGCGGGACAGGGCCCTCATCTCCCCAAGAGACCCAGTACTTC
CDR3: CASSLGGTGPSSPQETQYF
J: TRBJ2-5
D: TRBD1
V: TRBV5-4

DNA: TGTGCCAGCAGTGAGGACAGGGTTGCTGGGAATTCACCCCTCCACTTT
CDR3: CASSEDRVAGNSPLHF
J: TRBJ1-6
D: TRBD1
V: TRBV6-1

DNA: TGTGCCAGCAGGTCCGGGACAGGCATTCAAGAGACCCAGTACTTC
CDR3: CASRSGTGIQETQYF
J: TRBJ2-5
D: TRBD1
V: TRBV2

DNA: TGCAGCGTTGATGGCGGGAACACTGAAGCTTTCTTT
CDR3: CSVDGGNTEAFF
J: TRBJ1-1
D: .
V: TRBV29-1

DNA: TGTGCCAGCAGTGAAGGGACAGGGACACTCTATGGCTACACCTTC
CDR3: CASSEGTGTLYGYTF
J: TRBJ1-2
D: TRBD1
V: TRBV28

DNA: TGTGCCAGTAGTAGACGACGGGAAAGGGATACGCAGTATTTT
CDR3: CASSRRRERDTQYF
J: TRBJ2-3
D: .
V: TRBV19

DNA: TGTGCCAGCAGCAACGGGCGATTAGGCCGGGACAGGGGACGGGGGCGAGGCTACACCTTC
CDR3: CASSNGRLGRDRGRGRGYTF
J: TRBJ1-2
D: .
V: TRBV21-1

DNA: TGTGCCAGCAGCCAGACTTCTCACGCCCGTGGAAACACCATATATTTT
CDR3: CASSQTSHARGNTIYF
J: TRBJ1-3
D: .
V: TRBV5-5

DNA: TGTGCCAGCAGCAGTATAGCGGGCCCCTACAATGAGCAGTTCTTC
CDR3: CASSSIAGPYNEQFF
J: TRBJ2-1
D: .
V: TRBV21-1